One sample yielded the 3 T cell receptor beta chains listed below, sequenced in a study of control samples from healthy donors and cancer patients. TCRdb keeps only in-frame clones here, not all; method: immunoSEQ multiplex PCR. This sample carries 90,000 to 100,000 clones, 79% of them seen once, and the ten largest clones take roughly a tenth. Sequenced: blood. Receptors were obtained from a woman aged 25 to 39 in good health.

The CDR3 DNA follows: TGTGCCACCAGTGATAACGCGACGCCGGAGTATGGCTACACCTTC. Translated: CATSDNATPEYGYTF. The chain carries TRBV24-1 and TRBJ1-2; D unresolved. V lost 3 bases to trimming and J lost 5 bases, with 15 bases between them. This CDR3 is built from 15 residues. CDR1 KGHDR and CDR2 SFDVKD come from the germline V gene.

This clone is a singleton in its sample. The chain combines TRBV21-1 with TRBJ2-1. TRBV21-1 is marked as a pseudogene. CDR3 length equals 16 residues. CDR3 loop: CASSARRGTGFNEQFF. DNA for the CDR3: TGTGCCAGCAGCGCCCGAAGGGGAACGGGGTTCAATGAGCAGTTCTTC.

This clone was counted only a few times. The V and J genes are TRBV29-1 and TRBJ1-1; D may be TRBD1 (5 bases). The CDR3 extends over 10 amino acids. Germline V gives CDR1 SQVTM, CDR2 ANQGSEA. With 7 bases removed from V and 5 bases from J, the gap between germline ends came to 8 bases. The CDR3 DNA is TGCAGCGGCGGGGGGACTGAAGCTTTCTTT. Its translation is CSGGGTEAFF.